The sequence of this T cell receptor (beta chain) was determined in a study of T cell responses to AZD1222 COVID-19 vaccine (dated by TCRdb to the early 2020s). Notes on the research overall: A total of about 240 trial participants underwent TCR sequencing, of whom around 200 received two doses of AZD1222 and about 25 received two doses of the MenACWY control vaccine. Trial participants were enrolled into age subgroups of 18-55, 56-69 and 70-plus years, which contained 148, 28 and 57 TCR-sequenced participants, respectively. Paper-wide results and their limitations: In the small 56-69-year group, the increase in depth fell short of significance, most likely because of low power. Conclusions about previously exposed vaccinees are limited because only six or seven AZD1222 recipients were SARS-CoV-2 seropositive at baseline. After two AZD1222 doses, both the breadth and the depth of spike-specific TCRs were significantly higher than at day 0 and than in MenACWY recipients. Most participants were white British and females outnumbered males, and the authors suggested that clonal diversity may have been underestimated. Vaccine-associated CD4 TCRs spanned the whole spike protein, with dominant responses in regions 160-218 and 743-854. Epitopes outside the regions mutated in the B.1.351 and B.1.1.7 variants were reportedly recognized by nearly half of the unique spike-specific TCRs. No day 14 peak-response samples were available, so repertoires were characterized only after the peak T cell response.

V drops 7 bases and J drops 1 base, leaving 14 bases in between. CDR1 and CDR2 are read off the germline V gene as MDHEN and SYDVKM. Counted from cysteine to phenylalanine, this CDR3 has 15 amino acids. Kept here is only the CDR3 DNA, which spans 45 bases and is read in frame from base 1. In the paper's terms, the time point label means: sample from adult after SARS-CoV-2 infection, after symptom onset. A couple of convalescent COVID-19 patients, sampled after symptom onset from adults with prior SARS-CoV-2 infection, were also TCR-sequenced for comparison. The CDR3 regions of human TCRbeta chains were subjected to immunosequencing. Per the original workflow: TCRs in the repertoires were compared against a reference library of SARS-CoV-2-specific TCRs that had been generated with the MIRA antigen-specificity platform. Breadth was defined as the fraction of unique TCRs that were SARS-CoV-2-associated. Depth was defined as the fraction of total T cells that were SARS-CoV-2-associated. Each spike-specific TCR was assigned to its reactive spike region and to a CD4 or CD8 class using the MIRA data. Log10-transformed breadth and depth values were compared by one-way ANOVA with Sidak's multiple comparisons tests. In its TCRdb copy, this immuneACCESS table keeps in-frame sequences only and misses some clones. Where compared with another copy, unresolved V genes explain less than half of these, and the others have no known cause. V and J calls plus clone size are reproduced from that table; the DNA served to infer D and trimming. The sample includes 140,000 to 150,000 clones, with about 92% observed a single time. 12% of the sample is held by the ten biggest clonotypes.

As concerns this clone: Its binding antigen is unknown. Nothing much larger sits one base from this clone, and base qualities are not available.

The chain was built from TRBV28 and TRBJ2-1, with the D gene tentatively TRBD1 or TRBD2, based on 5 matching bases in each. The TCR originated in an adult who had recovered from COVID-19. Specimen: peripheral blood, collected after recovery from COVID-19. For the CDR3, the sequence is CASIPGSDSYNEQFF. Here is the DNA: TGTGCCAGCATTCCAGGGAGTGATTCCTACAATGAGCAGTTCTTC.